Following are 2 T cell receptor beta chains from one sample sequenced in a study of cytomegalovirus exposure and HLA in healthy donors (dated by TCRdb to the late 2010s). The library was produced with the immunoSEQ multiplex PCR assay. For the multiplex PCR, a mixture combining 60 forward primers for TCR Vbeta segments and 13 reverse primers for TCR Jbeta segments was used. TCRdb took over this immuneACCESS table, retaining in-frame rearrangements with V and J assigned. Such tables are incomplete; in checked studies, under half of the missing clones stem from an unresolved V gene, and the remainder is unexplained. The sample includes 100,000 to 150,000 clones, with roughly 81% observed a single time. The ten largest clones take up 0.9% to 1.2% of the sample. Sample: PBMCs. All receptors derive from a woman aged 25 to 39 in good health and CMV-seronegative.

V gene TRBV6-5 combines with J gene TRBJ2-7; TRBD2 agrees at 8 bases. Unmatched junction bases numbered 4, after V lost 6 bases and J lost 0 bases. Germline V lookup: CDR1 MNHEY, CDR2 SVGAGI. The CDR3 runs 14 residues. The CDR3 nucleotides read TGTGCCAGCAGACCTGGACTAGCCTCCTACGAGCAGTACTTC. This encodes CASRPGLASYEQYF.

The gene calls are TRBV7-6 and TRBJ2-3; D is ambiguous. V was pared by 4 bases and J by 0 bases, with 5 bases between. The CDR3 extends over 13 amino acids. From germline, CDR1 is SGHVS and CDR2 FNYEAQ. The CDR3 DNA sequence: TGTGCCAGCAGCTCCCTTAGCACAGATACGCAGTATTTT. This gives the protein CASSSLSTDTQYF.